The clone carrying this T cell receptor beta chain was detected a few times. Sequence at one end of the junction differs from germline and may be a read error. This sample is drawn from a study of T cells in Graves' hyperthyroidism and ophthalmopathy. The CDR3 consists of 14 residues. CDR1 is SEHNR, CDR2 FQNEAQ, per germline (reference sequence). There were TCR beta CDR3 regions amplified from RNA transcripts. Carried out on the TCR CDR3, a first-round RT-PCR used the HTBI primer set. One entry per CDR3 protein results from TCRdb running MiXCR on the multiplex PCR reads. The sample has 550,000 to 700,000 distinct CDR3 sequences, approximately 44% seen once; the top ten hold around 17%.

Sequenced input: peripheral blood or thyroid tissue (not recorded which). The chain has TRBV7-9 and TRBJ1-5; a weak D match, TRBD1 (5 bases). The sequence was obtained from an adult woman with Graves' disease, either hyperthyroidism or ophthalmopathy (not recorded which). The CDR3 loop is CASSTGTDNQPQHF. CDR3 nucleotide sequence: TGTGCCAGCAGCACCGGGACGGACAATCAGCCTCAGCATTTT.